These T cell receptor beta chains were read from a single sample in a study of persistence of HIV-infected CD4 T cells. Their recognized antigens are unknown. Libraries were prepared by immunoSEQ multiplex PCR; TCRdb keeps only in-frame clonotypes and omits some of them. Here the sample spans about 28,000 clones, around 80% being singletons. Sequenced here: CD4+ T cells sorted from PBMCs after approximately 19-hour stimulation, sampled from a patient who received antiretroviral therapy. The receptors derive from an adult man with HIV who was CMV-seropositive. The CDR3 runs from the conserved cysteine through the conserved F or W. A D gene is named only where the DNA matches it firmly. Rows may omit the clone size; those that give it use once, few, many or a size class.

CDR3 protein	CDR3 DNA	D gene	J gene	clone size	V gene
CASSPGQGNYGYTF	TGTGCCAGTAGTCCAGGACAGGGTAACTATGGCTACACCTTC	TRBD1	TRBJ1-2	NA	TRBV19
CASTEMVDTEAFF	TGTGCCAGCACCGAAATGGTCGACACTGAAGCTTTCTTT	NA	TRBJ1-1	NA	TRBV12-3/TRBV12-4
CASRKTGITDIQYF	TGTGCCAGCAGGAAGACAGGGATTACGGACATTCAGTACTTC	TRBD1	TRBJ2-4	NA	TRBV2
CASSLGTGTSYNEQFF	TGCGCCAGCAGCTTGGGGACAGGGACCTCCTACAATGAGCAGTTCTTC	TRBD1	TRBJ2-1	NA	TRBV5-1
CASSMAGDSGNTIYF	TGTGCCAGCAGTATGGCAGGAGACTCTGGAAACACCATATATTTT	NA	TRBJ1-3	few	TRBV28
CASSSGTGGWNYGYTF	TGTGCCAGTAGTAGCGGGACAGGGGGCTGGAACTATGGCTACACCTTC	TRBD1	TRBJ1-2	NA	TRBV19
CASTETPGSRQYF	TGCGCCAGCACCGAGACTCCAGGGAGTAGGCAGTACTTC	NA	TRBJ2-7	NA	TRBV10-1
CARRSPTVQPGRAQYEQYF	TGTGCCAGAAGAAGCCCCACCGTCCAACCGGGACGCGCCCAATACGAGCAGTACTTC	NA	TRBJ2-7	NA	TRBV5-3
CASSFGPGRGPGELFF	TGTGCCAGCAGTTTTGGTCCGGGGAGAGGCCCCGGGGAGCTGTTTTTT	NA	TRBJ2-2	NA	TRBV28
CASSTRLGRDEQFF	TGTGCCAGTAGTACCCGGTTAGGAAGAGATGAGCAGTTCTTC	NA	TRBJ2-1	NA	TRBV19
CASSLTGGGNSPLHF	TGTGCCAGCAGTTTGACGGGAGGGGGTAATTCACCCCTCCACTTT	NA	TRBJ1-6	NA	TRBV28
CASSFHNYEQYF	TGTGCCAGCAGTTTTCACAACTACGAGCAGTACTTC	NA	TRBJ2-7	NA	TRBV28
CASSPGTGMFQPQHF	TGTGCCAGCAGCCCAGGGACAGGGATGTTTCAGCCCCAGCATTTT	TRBD1	TRBJ1-5	few	TRBV7-2
CASTGNVITEAFF	TGTGCCAGCACGGGGAACGTGATCACTGAAGCTTTCTTT	NA	TRBJ1-1	NA	TRBV6-5
CASSLGPGVGQPQHF	TGTGCCAGCAGCTTAGGCCCAGGGGTGGGTCAGCCCCAGCATTTT	NA	TRBJ1-5	NA	TRBV7-3
CASSLVGGVLEAFF	TGTGCCAGCAGCTTAGTGGGAGGTGTGTTGGAAGCTTTCTTT	NA	TRBJ1-1	NA	TRBV7-9
CASSSPDWAEKLFF	TGTGCCAGCAGCTCCCCGGATTGGGCTGAAAAACTGTTTTTT	NA	TRBJ1-4	NA	TRBV3-1/TRBV3-2
CASSEHSGTGAGGTQYF	TGTGCCAGCAGCGAACACTCGGGGACAGGTGCAGGAGGTACGCAGTATTTT	TRBD1	TRBJ2-3	NA	TRBV9
CASRVAGATDTQYF	TGTGCCAGCAGAGTAGCGGGGGCCACAGATACGCAGTATTTT	TRBD2	TRBJ2-3	NA	TRBV2
CATSGWMGSDTQYF	TGTGCCACCAGCGGGTGGATGGGGTCAGATACGCAGTATTTT	NA	TRBJ2-3	NA	TRBV15
CASSLFSAPDTQYF	TGTGCCAGCAGCTTGTTTAGCGCCCCCGATACGCAGTATTTT	NA	TRBJ2-3	NA	TRBV5-4
CASSQVGAFNLDYGYTF	TGCGCCAGCAGCCAAGTGGGGGCATTCAACCTAGACTATGGCTACACCTTC	NA	TRBJ1-2	NA	TRBV4-1
CASSQSDRADSNQPQHF	TGTGCCAGTAGCCAATCGGACAGGGCGGATAGCAATCAGCCCCAGCATTTT	TRBD1	TRBJ1-5	few	TRBV19
CASSLFRQNTGELFF	TGTGCCAGCAGTTTATTTCGCCAGAACACCGGGGAGCTGTTTTTT	NA	TRBJ2-2	NA	TRBV27
CSVEGGQGLEGYTF	TGCAGCGTTGAAGGGGGACAGGGGCTAGAGGGCTACACCTTC	TRBD1	TRBJ1-2	NA	TRBV29-1
CASSQGAPGQPQHF	TGTGCCAGCAGCCAGGGGGCCCCGGGACAGCCCCAGCATTTT	NA	TRBJ1-5	NA	TRBV3-1/TRBV3-2
CASSGQGDGELFF	TGTGCCAGCTCGGGACAGGGTGACGGGGAGCTGTTTTTT	TRBD1	TRBJ2-2	NA	TRBV3-1/TRBV3-2
CASSVQGNTEAFF	TGTGCCAGCAGCGTCCAGGGGAACACTGAAGCTTTCTTT	NA	TRBJ1-1	few	TRBV12-3/TRBV12-4
CASTPHREKLFF	TGTGCCAGCACGCCCCATAGGGAAAAACTGTTTTTT	NA	TRBJ1-4	NA	TRBV2
CASSPGTAGEQYF	TGTGCCAGCAGCCCAGGGACGGCGGGGGAGCAGTACTTC	NA	TRBJ2-7	NA	TRBV12-3/TRBV12-4
CASSIGANYGYTF	TGTGCCAGCAGTATCGGCGCTAACTATGGCTACACCTTC	NA	TRBJ1-2	NA	TRBV6-2/TRBV6-3
CATRGTDGRTGELFF	TGTGCCACCAGGGGCACGGACGGCCGCACCGGGGAGCTGTTTTTT	NA	TRBJ2-2	NA	TRBV24-1
CASSINRDAYEQYF	TGTGCCAGTAGTATAAACAGGGACGCCTACGAGCAGTACTTC	NA	TRBJ2-7	NA	TRBV19
CASSLGGTGSWEQYF	TGCGCCAGCAGCTTGGGCGGGACAGGGTCTTGGGAGCAGTACTTC	TRBD1	TRBJ2-7	NA	TRBV5-1
CASSDAPDPYNEQFF	TGTGCCAGCAGTGACGCCCCTGACCCCTACAATGAGCAGTTCTTC	NA	TRBJ2-1	NA	TRBV6-1
CASAKGLYGYTF	TGTGCCAGCGCCAAGGGGCTCTATGGCTACACCTTC	NA	TRBJ1-2	NA	TRBV19
CASRLGTRGDEQYF	TGTGCCAGCAGGCTTGGAACCAGGGGAGACGAGCAGTACTTC	NA	TRBJ2-7	NA	TRBV6-6
CASSLGTMTYEQYF	TGTGCCAGCAGCTTGGGGACAATGACCTACGAGCAGTACTTC	NA	TRBJ2-7	NA	TRBV5-8
CASSERQGRNIQYF	TGCGCCAGCAGTGAGCGACAGGGACGGAACATTCAGTACTTC	TRBD1	TRBJ2-4	NA	TRBV10-2
CASSLAGQGTDTQYF	TGTGCCAGCAGCTTGGCCGGGCAGGGAACAGATACGCAGTATTTT	NA	TRBJ2-3	few	TRBV5-4
CASSKETSGGMNTGELFF	TGTGCCAGCAGCAAAGAGACTAGCGGGGGGATGAACACCGGGGAGCTGTTTTTT	NA	TRBJ2-2	NA	TRBV21-1
CASSYSGQGRTEAFF	TGTGCCAGCAGTTACTCTGGACAGGGAAGGACTGAAGCTTTCTTT	TRBD1	TRBJ1-1	NA	TRBV6-5
CASSEALGRDVTGELFF	TGTGCCAGCAGTGAAGCTTTGGGGAGGGACGTAACCGGGGAGCTGTTTTTT	TRBD2	TRBJ2-2	few	TRBV2
CASSVAPGYSKGAGELFF	TGTGCCAGCAGCGTAGCCCCCGGCTATAGTAAAGGGGCCGGGGAGCTGTTTTTT	NA	TRBJ2-2	NA	TRBV9
CASSPPGQGYEQYF	TGTGCCAGCAGCCCGCCGGGACAGGGCTACGAGCAGTACTTC	TRBD1	TRBJ2-7	NA	TRBV7-8
CASSKGSGTNTGELFF	TGTGCCAGCAGTAAAGGTAGCGGAACGAACACCGGGGAGCTGTTTTTT	NA	TRBJ2-2	NA	TRBV9
CASSPGTATNNSPLHF	TGTGCCAGCAGCCCGGGGACAGCGACGAATAATTCACCCCTCCACTTT	TRBD1	TRBJ1-6	NA	TRBV7-9
CASSMKRDYNEQFF	TGTGCCAGCAGCATGAAGCGGGACTACAATGAGCAGTTCTTC	TRBD2	TRBJ2-1	NA	TRBV7-9
CASSEARDRGQYF	TGTGCCAGCAGTGAAGCGAGAGACAGGGGTCAGTACTTC	TRBD1	TRBJ2-4	NA	TRBV6-1
CASSLVGDYTEAFF	TGTGCCAGCAGTTTGGTCGGAGACTACACTGAAGCTTTCTTT	NA	TRBJ1-1	NA	TRBV27
CASSLEPGEYYGYTF	TGCGCCAGCAGCTTGGAGCCAGGGGAATACTATGGCTACACCTTC	NA	TRBJ1-2	few	TRBV5-1
CATSDPNDQGQFF	TGTGCCACCAGTGATCCGAATGACCAGGGGCAGTTCTTC	NA	TRBJ2-1	NA	TRBV24-1
CASSLSGTGQYEQYF	TGTGCCAGCAGTTTGTCCGGGACAGGGCAATACGAGCAGTACTTC	TRBD1	TRBJ2-7	once	TRBV28
CASSRTDSPLHF	TGTGCCAGCAGCAGGACAGATTCACCCCTCCACTTT	NA	TRBJ1-6	NA	TRBV6-5
CASALRYNTGELFF	TGTGCCAGCGCTCTAAGGTACAACACCGGGGAGCTGTTTTTT	NA	TRBJ2-2	NA	TRBV27
CASSTPIPGQGYNEQFF	TGTGCCAGCAGCACCCCAATACCGGGACAGGGATACAATGAGCAGTTCTTC	TRBD1	TRBJ2-1	NA	TRBV7-6